This is a list of T cell receptor beta chains from one sample in a study of cytomegalovirus exposure and HLA in healthy donors. Here immunoSEQ multiplex PCR was the method, and the copy in TCRdb shows in-frame clones only, minus some. The sample has tens of thousands of clones; roughly 82% are singletons. The sample was PBMCs. The receptors originated from a man between 65 and 79 years old in good health and CMV-seropositive. The CDR3 runs from the conserved cysteine through the conserved F or W. D genes are given only for firm matches. Some rows mark clone size as missing; the rest say once, few, many or name a class of expanded clone.

v_call: TRBV2
clone_size: -
d_call: TRBD1
j_call: TRBJ2-5
cdr3_aa: CASSGGTGRQETQYF
cdr3_nt: TGTGCCAGCAGTGGTGGGACAGGGAGACAAGAGACCCAGTACTTC

v_call: TRBV6-1
clone_size: -
d_call: -
j_call: TRBJ1-5
cdr3_aa: CASSDPGNQPQHF
cdr3_nt: TGTGCCAGCAGTGACCCGGGGAATCAGCCCCAGCATTTT

v_call: TRBV7-8
clone_size: -
d_call: -
j_call: TRBJ1-2
cdr3_aa: CASSLGLLVYGYTF
cdr3_nt: TGTGCCAGCAGCTTAGGACTCCTTGTGTATGGCTACACCTTC

v_call: TRBV21-1
clone_size: -
d_call: -
j_call: TRBJ2-1
cdr3_aa: CASSNPTRDPVRDEQFF
cdr3_nt: TGTGCCAGCAGCAACCCCACCCGGGATCCCGTGCGGGATGAGCAGTTCTTC

v_call: TRBV10-1
clone_size: -
d_call: -
j_call: TRBJ1-1
cdr3_aa: CASSELSGAEAFF
cdr3_nt: TGCGCCAGCAGTGAGTTGTCGGGGGCTGAAGCTTTCTTT

v_call: TRBV6-5
clone_size: once
d_call: TRBD1
j_call: TRBJ2-1
cdr3_aa: CASKTRDRVSEQFF
cdr3_nt: TGTGCCAGCAAAACCCGGGACAGGGTGTCTGAGCAGTTCTTC

v_call: TRBV7-9
clone_size: -
d_call: -
j_call: TRBJ1-1
cdr3_aa: CASSRQKDTEAFF
cdr3_nt: TGTGCCAGCAGCCGACAGAAAGACACTGAAGCTTTCTTT

v_call: TRBV4-3
clone_size: few
d_call: -
j_call: TRBJ2-3
cdr3_aa: CASSQGTLLGTDTQYF
cdr3_nt: TGCGCCAGCAGCCAAGGGACACTCCTTGGGACAGATACGCAGTATTTT

v_call: TRBV2
clone_size: -
d_call: -
j_call: TRBJ1-2
cdr3_aa: CASGDSYGYTF
cdr3_nt: TGTGCCAGCGGCGACAGCTATGGCTACACCTTC

v_call: TRBV28
clone_size: once
d_call: -
j_call: TRBJ1-1
cdr3_aa: CASSLLRGWTEAFF
cdr3_nt: TGTGCCAGCAGTTTACTCAGGGGTTGGACTGAAGCTTTCTTT

v_call: TRBV5-1
clone_size: -
d_call: TRBD1
j_call: TRBJ2-2
cdr3_aa: CASSRGQGGAGELFF
cdr3_nt: TGCGCCAGCAGCAGGGGACAGGGAGGAGCCGGGGAGCTGTTTTTT

v_call: TRBV6-1
clone_size: -
d_call: -
j_call: TRBJ1-5
cdr3_aa: CASSALRGGNQPQHF
cdr3_nt: TGTGCCAGCAGTGCCCTAAGGGGTGGCAATCAGCCCCAGCATTTT

v_call: TRBV5-1
clone_size: -
d_call: -
j_call: TRBJ2-2
cdr3_aa: CASSPVPPRGTGELFF
cdr3_nt: TGCGCCAGCAGCCCAGTCCCGCCGCGGGGCACCGGGGAGCTGTTTTTT

v_call: TRBV10-2
clone_size: -
d_call: TRBD1
j_call: TRBJ2-7
cdr3_aa: CASREPGQGYEQYF
cdr3_nt: TGCGCCAGCAGGGAACCGGGACAGGGCTACGAGCAGTACTTC

v_call: TRBV6-6
clone_size: -
d_call: -
j_call: TRBJ2-1
cdr3_aa: CASSSRGNEQFF
cdr3_nt: TGTGCCAGCAGTTCCCGGGGGAATGAGCAGTTCTTC

v_call: TRBV7-8
clone_size: -
d_call: TRBD2
j_call: TRBJ2-7
cdr3_aa: CASSLAIGQRGVFEQYF
cdr3_nt: TGTGCCAGCAGCTTAGCTATAGGGCAGCGGGGGGTATTCGAGCAGTACTTC

v_call: TRBV19
clone_size: once
d_call: -
j_call: TRBJ1-4
cdr3_aa: CASSTTGWDEKLFF
cdr3_nt: TGTGCCAGTAGCACAACAGGGTGGGATGAAAAACTGTTTTTT

v_call: TRBV21-1
clone_size: -
d_call: -
j_call: TRBJ2-1
cdr3_aa: CASSKPRQGLVSYNEQFF
cdr3_nt: TGTGCCAGCAGCAAACCGCGACAGGGGTTGGTTTCCTACAATGAGCAGTTCTTC

v_call: TRBV19
clone_size: -
d_call: -
j_call: TRBJ1-1
cdr3_aa: CASSIQGRGTEAFF
cdr3_nt: TGTGCCAGTAGTATACAGGGGCGAGGGACTGAAGCTTTCTTT

v_call: TRBV5-1
clone_size: -
d_call: TRBD2
j_call: TRBJ2-1
cdr3_aa: CASSRLAEGGQFF
cdr3_nt: TGCGCCAGCAGCCGACTAGCGGAGGGGGGGCAGTTCTTC

v_call: TRBV12-2
clone_size: -
d_call: -
j_call: TRBJ1-3
cdr3_aa: CASRSQDRTGNTIYF
cdr3_nt: TGTGCAAGTCGCTCGCAGGACAGGACTGGAAACACCATATATTTT

v_call: TRBV6-5
clone_size: -
d_call: -
j_call: TRBJ1-2
cdr3_aa: CASSSAGAETYGYTF
cdr3_nt: TGTGCCAGCAGTTCCGCTGGGGCCGAAACTTATGGCTACACCTTC

v_call: TRBV5-1
clone_size: -
d_call: -
j_call: TRBJ1-1
cdr3_aa: CASSLVGGNTEAFF
cdr3_nt: TGCGCCAGCAGCTTGGTGGGGGGGAACACTGAAGCTTTCTTT

v_call: TRBV5-1
clone_size: -
d_call: -
j_call: TRBJ2-3
cdr3_aa: CASSLGGGTDTQYF
cdr3_nt: TGCGCCAGCAGCTTGGGGGGGGGCACAGATACGCAGTATTTT

v_call: TRBV10-3
clone_size: -
d_call: -
j_call: TRBJ1-1
cdr3_aa: CAISEGRNTEAFF
cdr3_nt: TGTGCCATCAGTGAAGGGAGGAACACTGAAGCTTTCTTT

v_call: TRBV5-1
clone_size: -
d_call: TRBD2
j_call: TRBJ2-3
cdr3_aa: CASSSATSGTDTQYF
cdr3_nt: TGCGCCAGCAGCTCAGCGACTAGCGGGACAGATACGCAGTATTTT

v_call: TRBV7-2
clone_size: -
d_call: -
j_call: TRBJ2-2
cdr3_aa: CASSLVLGGVTGELFF
cdr3_nt: TGTGCCAGCAGCTTAGTTTTAGGGGGGGTAACCGGGGAGCTGTTTTTT

v_call: TRBV28
clone_size: -
d_call: -
j_call: TRBJ2-7
cdr3_aa: CASRSTSYEQYF
cdr3_nt: TGTGCCAGCAGGTCCACTTCCTACGAGCAGTACTTC

v_call: TRBV2
clone_size: -
d_call: -
j_call: TRBJ2-2
cdr3_aa: CASKREEDGGELFF
cdr3_nt: TGTGCCAGCAAAAGGGAGGAAGATGGCGGGGAGCTGTTTTTT

v_call: TRBV28
clone_size: -
d_call: -
j_call: TRBJ2-4
cdr3_aa: CASSSPSAGLAKNIQYF
cdr3_nt: TGTGCCAGCAGTTCTCCGAGTGCCGGGTTAGCCAAAAACATTCAGTACTTC

v_call: TRBV11-2
clone_size: -
d_call: -
j_call: TRBJ1-2
cdr3_aa: CASSFQVGHTGYTF
cdr3_nt: TGTGCCAGCAGCTTCCAAGTGGGACACACTGGCTACACCTTC

v_call: TRBV2
clone_size: -
d_call: -
j_call: TRBJ2-1
cdr3_aa: CASNADSYNEQFF
cdr3_nt: TGTGCCAGCAATGCAGACTCCTACAATGAGCAGTTCTTC

v_call: TRBV11-2
clone_size: once
d_call: -
j_call: TRBJ1-3
cdr3_aa: CASSSFPGSNTIYF
cdr3_nt: TGTGCCAGCAGCTCTTTTCCAGGGTCAAACACCATATATTTT

v_call: TRBV5-6
clone_size: -
d_call: TRBD1
j_call: TRBJ1-1
cdr3_aa: CASRSPGTGNTEAFF
cdr3_nt: TGTGCCAGCAGGTCCCCCGGGACAGGGAACACTGAAGCTTTCTTT

v_call: TRBV5-1
clone_size: -
d_call: -
j_call: TRBJ1-2
cdr3_aa: CASSLGTGSDGYTF
cdr3_nt: TGCGCCAGCAGCTTGGGTACAGGGTCTGATGGCTACACCTTC

v_call: TRBV6-1
clone_size: once
d_call: TRBD2
j_call: TRBJ2-1
cdr3_aa: CASSKDRPTGLAYHEQFF
cdr3_nt: TGTGCCAGCAGTAAAGACAGGCCGACGGGACTAGCCTACCATGAGCAGTTCTTC

v_call: TRBV7-2
clone_size: -
d_call: -
j_call: TRBJ2-5
cdr3_aa: CASSPGYSGETQYF
cdr3_nt: TGTGCCAGCAGCCCGGGTTACTCAGGGGAGACCCAGTACTTC

v_call: TRBV7-7
clone_size: -
d_call: TRBD2
j_call: TRBJ2-1
cdr3_aa: CASTTPGTSGDINEQFF
cdr3_nt: TGTGCTAGCACCACGCCCGGGACTAGCGGGGATATCAATGAGCAGTTCTTC

v_call: TRBV4-1
clone_size: -
d_call: TRBD2
j_call: TRBJ2-2
cdr3_aa: CASSQEATSVTGELFF
cdr3_nt: TGCGCCAGCAGCCAAGAGGCAACTAGCGTCACCGGGGAGCTGTTTTTT

v_call: TRBV6-1
clone_size: few
d_call: -
j_call: TRBJ1-6
cdr3_aa: CASSEGLDNSPLHF
cdr3_nt: TGTGCCAGCAGCGAAGGGCTTGATAATTCACCCCTCCACTTT

v_call: TRBV19
clone_size: -
d_call: -
j_call: TRBJ1-1
cdr3_aa: CASSIGGVIAEAFF
cdr3_nt: TGTGCCAGTAGTATAGGGGGAGTTATCGCTGAAGCTTTCTTT

v_call: TRBV29-1
clone_size: -
d_call: TRBD1
j_call: TRBJ2-5
cdr3_aa: CSAQGASGETQYF
cdr3_nt: TGCAGCGCTCAGGGGGCGTCGGGAGAGACCCAGTACTTC

v_call: TRBV9
clone_size: -
d_call: TRBD1
j_call: TRBJ1-1
cdr3_aa: CASSPGQENTEAFF
cdr3_nt: TGTGCCAGCAGCCCCGGACAGGAGAACACTGAAGCTTTCTTT

v_call: TRBV9
clone_size: -
d_call: -
j_call: TRBJ1-1
cdr3_aa: CASSDRQDMNTEAFF
cdr3_nt: TGTGCCAGCTCCGATCGACAGGACATGAACACTGAAGCTTTCTTT

v_call: TRBV25-1
clone_size: -
d_call: TRBD2
j_call: TRBJ2-7
cdr3_aa: CASSEYAGVRGEQYF
cdr3_nt: TGTGCCAGCAGTGAATATGCGGGAGTGCGGGGCGAGCAGTACTTC

v_call: TRBV28
clone_size: -
d_call: TRBD1
j_call: TRBJ1-2
cdr3_aa: CASGTANYGYTF
cdr3_nt: TGTGCCAGCGGGACAGCCAACTATGGCTACACCTTC

v_call: TRBV11-2
clone_size: -
d_call: -
j_call: TRBJ1-3
cdr3_aa: CASSPSGGTVGNTIYF
cdr3_nt: TGTGCCAGCAGCCCGTCCGGAGGGACTGTGGGAAACACCATATATTTT

v_call: TRBV11-3
clone_size: few
d_call: -
j_call: TRBJ2-1
cdr3_aa: CASSSAGSSYNEQFF
cdr3_nt: TGTGCCAGCAGCTCTGCAGGTAGCTCCTACAATGAGCAGTTCTTC

v_call: TRBV2
clone_size: -
d_call: -
j_call: TRBJ2-2
cdr3_aa: CASSESTATGELFF
cdr3_nt: TGTGCCAGCAGTGAAAGCACCGCCACCGGGGAGCTGTTTTTT

v_call: TRBV5-4
clone_size: once
d_call: TRBD2
j_call: TRBJ2-5
cdr3_aa: CASSGRTSGGQETQYF
cdr3_nt: TGTGCCAGCAGCGGGCGGACTAGCGGGGGACAAGAGACCCAGTACTTC

v_call: TRBV5-1
clone_size: few
d_call: TRBD1
j_call: TRBJ1-4
cdr3_aa: CASSLQGASEKLFF
cdr3_nt: TGCGCCAGCAGCTTACAGGGGGCGAGCGAAAAACTGTTTTTT

v_call: TRBV6-5
clone_size: once
d_call: TRBD1
j_call: TRBJ2-3
cdr3_aa: CASSYSDRGTDTQYF
cdr3_nt: TGTGCCAGCAGTTACTCGGACAGGGGCACAGATACGCAGTATTTT

v_call: TRBV4-1
clone_size: -
d_call: -
j_call: TRBJ2-7
cdr3_aa: CASSQGQTGRYEQYF
cdr3_nt: TGCGCCAGCAGCCAAGGTCAGACAGGACGCTACGAGCAGTACTTC

v_call: TRBV9
clone_size: once
d_call: -
j_call: TRBJ1-6
cdr3_aa: CASSVDPGPHNSPLHF
cdr3_nt: TGTGCCAGCAGCGTAGACCCAGGGCCTCATAATTCACCCCTCCACTTT

v_call: TRBV7-2
clone_size: -
d_call: -
j_call: TRBJ1-1
cdr3_aa: CASSLEKNTEAFF
cdr3_nt: TGTGCCAGCAGCTTGGAGAAGAACACTGAAGCTTTCTTT